This T cell receptor beta chain was identified during a study of response to subunit inactivated influenza vaccine. Points from the study as a whole: Authors suggested few new T cells are recruited by each seasonal influenza vaccination.

In the case of this clonotype: What it recognizes is unknown.

The CDR3 loop spans 15 amino acids. CDR1 LNHNV and CDR2 YYDKDF come from the germline V gene (reference sequence). V dropped 0 bases and J dropped 4; count of bases not matched to a gene: 6. MiXCR was run by TCRdb on the RT-PCR reads, yielding one entry per CDR3 protein. The data contain around 480,000 distinct CDR3 sequences, approximately 17% of them singletons. The sample was CD4+ T cells sorted from PBMCs, taken around 25 months after vaccination. This receptor was taken from a man between 50 and 69 years old who received an inactivated influenza vaccine. J is TRBJ2-7 and V is TRBV15; TRBD1 agrees at 7 bases. This CDR3 is CATSRELTGLYEQYF. The DNA of the CDR3 is TGTGCCACCAGCAGAGAGTTGACAGGGTTATACGAGCAGTACTTC.